The clone carrying this T cell receptor beta chain has a single count. Its antigen is as yet unknown. The data were produced by immunoSEQ multiplex PCR, yet TCRdb's version contains in-frame clones alone and is incomplete. The table has some 11,000 clones, 75% seen once. The sample originates from a study of regulatory dendritic cells for organ transplantation. In germline, CDR1 is LNHDA, CDR2 SQIVND (reference sequence). Trimming shortened V by 2 bases and J by 4 bases, and 14 bases separated the two germline ends. The CDR3 runs 15 residues. Sorted subsets were CFSE-labeled and cultured about 5 days with allogeneic dendritic cells.

V usage is TRBV19 and J usage is TRBJ1-2, with TRBD1 as a possible D gene (6 bases). The sample consisted of memory CD4+ T cells from blood cultured with regulatory dendritic cells. Subset here: CD45RO+ memory T cells. The TCR originated in a human donor in good health. In DNA, the CDR3 is TGTGCCAGTAGTATACCCCCGCAGGGGAGCTATGGCTACACCTTC. Its translation: CASSIPPQGSYGYTF.